This TCR beta chain was captured by sequencing in a study of post-analysis software for immune sequencing data (dated by TCRdb to about 2015). Context from the whole study: Recorded disease courses included relapsing-remitting, secondary progressive and progressive-relapsing multiple sclerosis, with some patients lacking subtype annotation. The multiple sclerosis patient repertoires were compared with more than 10 previously published healthy control repertoires from donors aged roughly 6 to 27 years. A subset of samples was prepared in parallel using single-end sample barcoding, then pooled and co-amplified after Illumina adapter ligation. Results the study describes overall, beyond this receptor: Direct clustering with F measure showed strong co-clustering of samples prepared in the same batch, prompting a batch-effect correction. Multiple sclerosis patients had significantly lower normalized Chao1 diversity than controls, a result that suggests substantial peripheral T-cell clonal expansion. Several TRBV segments, including TRBV5-6, TRBV5-1 and TRBV20-1, were significantly more frequent in patients than controls. The control group was slightly older than the multiple sclerosis patient group.

CDR1 SGHVS and CDR2 FNYEAQ are derived from the germline V gene. V is cut back by 3 bases and J by 1 base, with 3 bases in the junction unmatched. Spanning cysteine to phenylalanine, the CDR3 consists of 14 amino acids. The entry retains the CDR3 DNA only, 42 bases that are in frame from base 1. The library was produced with PCR. The listed sequencing device is Illumina HiSeq 2500. Unique molecular identifiers were incorporated into TCR beta cDNA libraries to reduce PCR and sequencing biases. Every 1 to 10 million input T cells yielded 500,000 or so cDNA molecules, meaning each molecule approximated one T cell. Patient libraries were prepared and sequenced with the same protocol used for the earlier healthy control dataset. Samples belonging to the same batch were prepared together, multiplexed and sequenced on a shared HiSeq lane. The authors processed their data as follows. Raw barcoded reads were processed with MIGEC, and single-read molecular identifier groups were discarded before consensus assembly and CDR3 extraction. VDJtools was used for post-analysis of the clonotype tables, and diversity was normalized by down-sampling every dataset to the size of the smallest sample. To correct batch-related cross-sample contamination, repertoire overlap clustering matched CDR3 amino acid sequences but not nucleotide sequences. TCRdb trimmed public reads at Q25 via fastp, called clones via MiXCR and kept in-frame beta chains. All rows with the same CDR3 protein become a single entry with the most common DNA and genes. These V and J calls originate from TCRdb's pipeline instead of the authors' own analysis. The sample table records 650,000 to 850,000 distinct CDR3 sequences; 53% of these occur just once. The top ten clones comprise over 4% of the sample.

This clonotype was detected a few times. Its binding antigen is unknown. Nothing much larger sits one base from this clone, and base qualities are not available. TCR beta repertoires were profiled from peripheral blood of 13 young patients with multiple sclerosis to demonstrate the VDJtools post-analysis software. The patients with multiple sclerosis were children and adolescents between about 6 and 15 years of age. Recombination linked TRBV7-6 to TRBJ2-7; TRBD1 fits 7 bases in the junction. Sample: blood. This receptor was taken from a girl aged 5-17 years with multiple sclerosis. The sequence in DNA is TGTGCCAGCAGCTTCGGGACAGTTTCCTACGAGCAGTACTTC. This codes for CASSFGTVSYEQYF.